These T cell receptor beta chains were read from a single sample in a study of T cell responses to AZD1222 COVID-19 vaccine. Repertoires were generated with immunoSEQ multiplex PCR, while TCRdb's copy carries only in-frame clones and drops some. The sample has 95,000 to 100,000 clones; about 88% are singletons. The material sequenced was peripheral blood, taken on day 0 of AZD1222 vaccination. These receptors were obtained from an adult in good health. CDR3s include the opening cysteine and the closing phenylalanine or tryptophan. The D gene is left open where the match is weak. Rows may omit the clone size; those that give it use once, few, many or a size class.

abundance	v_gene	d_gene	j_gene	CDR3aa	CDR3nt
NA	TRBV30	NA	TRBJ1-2	CAWSQGSYGYTF	TGTGCCTGGAGTCAGGGCAGCTATGGCTACACCTTC
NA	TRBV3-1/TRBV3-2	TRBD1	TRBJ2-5	CASSEGGTGVQETQYF	TGTGCCAGCAGCGAAGGAGGGACAGGGGTGCAGGAGACCCAGTACTTC
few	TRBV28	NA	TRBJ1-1	CASSLWSRNTEAFF	TGTGCCAGCAGTTTATGGTCCCGGAACACTGAAGCTTTCTTT
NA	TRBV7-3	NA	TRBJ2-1	CASSLVGGDLENEQFF	TGTGCCAGCAGCTTGGTAGGAGGCGACTTGGAGAATGAGCAGTTCTTC
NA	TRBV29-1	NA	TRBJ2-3	CSVVGDRSTDTQYF	TGCAGCGTTGTTGGAGACAGGAGCACAGATACGCAGTATTTT
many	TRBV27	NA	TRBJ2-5	CASSLGGQQETQYF	TGTGCCAGCAGTTTAGGGGGCCAGCAAGAGACCCAGTACTTC
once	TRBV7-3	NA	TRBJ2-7	CASSLTRGAVGYEQYF	TGTGCCAGCAGCTTAACACGCGGAGCGGTTGGCTACGAGCAGTACTTC
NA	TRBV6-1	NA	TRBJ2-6	CASSEVSSGANVLTF	TGTGCCAGCAGTGAAGTTTCATCTGGGGCCAACGTCCTGACTTTC
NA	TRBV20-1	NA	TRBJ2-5	CSASTASVTEETQYF	TGCAGTGCTAGTACGGCCTCTGTCACCGAAGAGACCCAGTACTTC
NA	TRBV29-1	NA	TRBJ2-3	CSVLRGTTDTQYF	TGCAGCGTTTTGAGAGGCACCACAGATACGCAGTATTTT
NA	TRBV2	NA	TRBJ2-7	CALVRDTYSSSYEQYF	TGTGCCCTTGTGAGGGACACATATTCAAGCTCCTACGAGCAGTACTTC
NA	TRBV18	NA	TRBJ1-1	CASSETEAFF	TGTGCCAGCTCAGAAACTGAAGCTTTCTTT
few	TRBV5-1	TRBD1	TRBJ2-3	CASSLGTGGGTDTQYF	TGCGCCAGCAGCTTGGGGACAGGGGGCGGCACAGATACGCAGTATTTT
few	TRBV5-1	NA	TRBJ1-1	CASSTTENTEAFF	TGCGCCAGCAGCACGACAGAGAACACTGAAGCTTTCTTT
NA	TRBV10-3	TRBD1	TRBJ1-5	CAISESGQGGQSNQPQHF	TGTGCCATCAGTGAGTCTGGGCAGGGGGGGCAAAGCAATCAGCCCCAGCATTTT
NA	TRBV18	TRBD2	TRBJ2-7	CASSPYAGTSGRNEQYF	TGTGCCAGCTCACCCTACGCCGGGACTAGCGGGAGGAACGAGCAGTACTTC
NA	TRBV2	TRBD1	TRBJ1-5	CASTLGTASRGPQHF	TGTGCCAGCACCCTCGGGACAGCCTCACGCGGGCCCCAGCATTTT
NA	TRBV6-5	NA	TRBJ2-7	CASSYSRGSYEQYF	TGTGCCAGCAGTTACTCCCGGGGGTCCTACGAGCAGTACTTC
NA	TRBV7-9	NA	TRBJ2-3	CASSPRAPGGTDTQYF	TGTGCCAGCAGCCCCCGCGCCCCTGGAGGCACAGATACGCAGTATTTT
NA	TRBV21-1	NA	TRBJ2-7	CASTITSGFCEQYF	TGTGCCAGCACCATAACTAGCGGGTTTTGTGAGCAGTACTTC
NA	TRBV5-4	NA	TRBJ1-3	CASSFRNTIYF	TGTGCCAGCAGCTTTCGGAACACCATATATTTT
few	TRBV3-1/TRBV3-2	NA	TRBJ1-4	CASTSPDEKLFF	TGTGCCAGCACCTCACCGGATGAAAAACTGTTTTTT
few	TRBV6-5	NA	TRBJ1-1	CASSPDSFTEAFF	TGTGCCAGCAGTCCCGATTCCTTCACTGAAGCTTTCTTT
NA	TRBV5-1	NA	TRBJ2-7	CASSLARDPYEQYF	TGCGCCAGCAGCTTGGCCAGGGACCCCTACGAGCAGTACTTC
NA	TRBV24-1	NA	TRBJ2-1	CATSDAPGGAQGNEQFF	TGTGCCACCAGTGATGCCCCTGGGGGGGCGCAGGGCAATGAGCAGTTCTTC
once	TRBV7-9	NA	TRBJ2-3	CASSLQGATDTQYF	TGTGCCAGCAGCCTACAGGGTGCCACAGATACGCAGTATTTT
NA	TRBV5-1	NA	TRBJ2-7	CASSLDWYEQYF	TGCGCCAGCAGCTTGGACTGGTACGAGCAGTACTTC
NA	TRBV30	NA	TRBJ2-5	CAWQRPGVDETQYF	TGTGCCTGGCAGAGGCCGGGTGTCGATGAGACCCAGTACTTC
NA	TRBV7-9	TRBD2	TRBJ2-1	CASSPWREGSYNEQFF	TGTGCCAGCAGTCCATGGCGGGAGGGCTCCTACAATGAGCAGTTCTTC
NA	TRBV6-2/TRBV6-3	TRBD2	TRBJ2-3	CASSYSPGLAYETDTQYF	TGTGCCAGCAGTTACTCGCCGGGACTAGCCTACGAGACAGATACGCAGTATTTT
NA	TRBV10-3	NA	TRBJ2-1	CAISAAGDNEQFF	TGTGCCATCAGTGCGGCGGGCGACAATGAGCAGTTCTTC
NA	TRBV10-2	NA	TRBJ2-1	CASGGTYNEQFF	TGCGCCAGCGGGGGGACCTACAATGAGCAGTTCTTC
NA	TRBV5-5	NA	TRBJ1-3	CASSLGAGDSGNTIYF	TGTGCCAGCAGCTTGGGGGCGGGGGACTCTGGAAACACCATATATTTT
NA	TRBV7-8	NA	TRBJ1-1	CASSFGEGAIPLSTEAFF	TGTGCCAGCAGCTTCGGTGAAGGGGCGATACCTTTGAGCACTGAAGCTTTCTTT
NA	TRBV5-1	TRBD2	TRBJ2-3	CASSTGTSNAHSESQYF	TGCGCCAGCAGTACCGGGACTAGCAATGCACATTCAGAATCGCAGTATTTT
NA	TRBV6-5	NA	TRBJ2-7	CASSYGGGQSYEQYF	TGTGCCAGCAGTTATGGGGGGGGACAGTCCTACGAGCAGTACTTC
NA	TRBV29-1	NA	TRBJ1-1	CSGRPIGGTEAFF	TGCAGCGGTCGCCCTATCGGTGGCACTGAAGCTTTCTTT
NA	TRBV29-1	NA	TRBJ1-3	CSVAGLTDGNTIYF	TGCAGCGTCGCGGGGTTGACGGACGGAAACACCATATATTTT
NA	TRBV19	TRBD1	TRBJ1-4	CASRPGTGGVLVEKLFF	TGTGCCAGTAGACCCGGGACAGGGGGCGTTTTGGTTGAAAAACTGTTTTTT
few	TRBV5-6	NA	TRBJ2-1	CASSLAGRVHNEQFF	TGTGCCAGCAGCTTGGCCGGAAGGGTTCACAATGAGCAGTTCTTC
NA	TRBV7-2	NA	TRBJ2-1	CASRFRGRGEQFF	TGTGCCAGCAGGTTTAGGGGGCGGGGTGAGCAGTTCTTC
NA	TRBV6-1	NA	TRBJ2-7	CASSEQVRLTYEQYF	TGTGCCAGCAGTGAACAGGTCCGGTTGACGTACGAGCAGTACTTC
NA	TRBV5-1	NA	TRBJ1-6	CASSPLSEYNSPLHF	TGCGCCAGCAGCCCGTTGTCGGAGTATAATTCACCCCTCCACTTT
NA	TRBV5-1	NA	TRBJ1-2	CASSLGGDNNYGYTF	TGCGCCAGCAGCTTGGGAGGGGACAACAACTATGGCTACACCTTC
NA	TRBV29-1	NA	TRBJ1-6	CSVGSAGNSPLHF	TGCAGCGTTGGTTCGGCCGGTAATTCACCCCTCCACTTT
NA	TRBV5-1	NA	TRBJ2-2	CASSMDGGLNTGELFF	TGCGCCAGCAGCATGGACGGCGGGCTGAACACCGGGGAGCTGTTTTTT
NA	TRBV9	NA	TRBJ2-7	CASSVAGKGNYEQYF	TGTGCCAGCAGCGTAGCCGGGAAGGGGAACTACGAGCAGTACTTC
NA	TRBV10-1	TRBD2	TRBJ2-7	CASGGTSVYEQYF	TGCGCCAGCGGAGGGACTAGCGTCTACGAGCAGTACTTC
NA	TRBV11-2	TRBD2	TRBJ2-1	CASSSDRGVSNEQFF	TGTGCCAGCAGCTCAGATCGGGGGGTTTCCAATGAGCAGTTCTTC
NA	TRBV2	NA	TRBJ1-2	CASTKTELANYGYTF	TGTGCCAGCACCAAAACCGAGTTAGCTAACTATGGCTACACCTTC
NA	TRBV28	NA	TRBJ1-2	CASSLDSYGYTF	TGTGCCAGCAGTTTGGACAGCTATGGCTACACCTTC
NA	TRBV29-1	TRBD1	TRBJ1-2	CSVDRDRGLYGYTF	TGCAGCGTCGACCGGGACAGGGGACTGTATGGCTACACCTTC
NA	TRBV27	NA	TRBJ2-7	CASRSSYEQYF	TGTGCCAGCCGTAGCTCCTACGAGCAGTACTTC